The 22 T cell receptor beta chains in this list originate from one sample, sequenced in a study of blood T cell repertoires in COVID-19. Only in-frame clones appear in the TCRdb table, and some are missing; sequencing was by immunoSEQ multiplex PCR. The sample contains 85,000 to 100,000 clones, 75% to 90% of which appear only once. The sample consisted of peripheral blood. The receptors were gathered from a man aged 55-75 years with acute or convalescent COVID-19.

The chain carries TRBV7-6 and TRBJ2-3; 9 bases fit TRBD2. The CDR3 sequence is 16 residues long. CDR1 and CDR2 (germline): SGHVS, FNYEAQ. With V trimmed by 3 bases and J by 6 bases, 10 bases remained unmatched. CDR3 sequence reads: CASSFGVSGSLDTQYF. CDR3 nucleotides: TGTGCCAGCAGCTTCGGAGTTAGCGGGAGTTTGGATACGCAGTATTTT.

The chain uses TRBV5-4 and TRBJ2-5, with 13 nucleotides matching TRBD2. Germline CDR1 is SGHNT and CDR2 is YYREEE (reference sequence). Germline trimming cut 4 bases from V and 3 bases from J; bases unmatched to any gene: 9. CDR3 length: 17 amino acids. As DNA, the CDR3 is TGTGCCAGCAGCAATGGGGGACTAGCGGGATTGAAAGAGACCCAGTACTTC. It codes for CASSNGGLAGLKETQYF.

The rearrangement joins TRBV3-1 (or the pseudogene TRBV3-2) to TRBJ2-5; D is possibly TRBD1 (5 bases). In germline, CDR1 is LGHDT, CDR2 YNNKEL (reference sequence). The V and J ends lost 3 bases and 9 bases respectively, with 14 bases between them. The CDR3 spans 13 residues. The CDR3: CASSQGQIGAQYF. The CDR3 region has the DNA TGTGCCAGCAGCCAGGGGCAGATTGGGGCCCAGTACTTC.

This chain uses TRBV18 with TRBJ2-7; D might be TRBD2 (6 bases). The V gene's germline CDR1 is KGHSH and CDR2 LQKENI. The CDR3 is made up of 16 amino acids. The germline V and J ends were trimmed by 4 bases and 5 bases, with 21 bases remaining between them. The CDR3 DNA sequence: TGTGCCAGCTCACGAGGCCTCGAAGGGGCGGGGAACGAGCAGTACTTC. It is translated as CASSRGLEGAGNEQYF.

The chain employs TRBV2 and TRBJ1-3; 8 nucleotides align to TRBD1. CDR3 length: 15 residues. Trimming removed 4 bases from V and 2 bases from J; junction bases left unmatched: 4. Germline V gives CDR1 SNHLY, CDR2 FYNNEI. The CDR3 nucleotides are TGTGCCAGCAGTGCCGCGGACAGGGCTGGAAACACCATATATTTT. Protein: CASSAADRAGNTIYF.

The chain carries TRBV6-5 and TRBJ1-2, with 9 bases matching TRBD1. With 5 bases clipped from V and 7 bases from J, the junction kept 11 bases outside the gene matches. Looked up from germline, CDR1 is MNHEY and CDR2 is SVGAGI. The CDR3 runs 15 residues. CDR3 protein: CASSPGTGSLGGYTF. CDR3 coding DNA: TGTGCCAGCAGTCCCGGGACAGGGAGTTTGGGTGGCTACACCTTC.

The chain couples TRBV10-3 to TRBJ2-1, with 10 positions matching TRBD2. V was clipped by 7 bases and J by 5 bases; unmatched bases: 5. Germline V gene lookup returns CDR1 ENHRY and CDR2 SYGVKD. There are 14 residues in the CDR3. CDR3 protein: CAINAGLADNEQFF. CDR3 nucleotide sequence: TGTGCCATCAATGCCGGACTAGCGGACAATGAGCAGTTCTTC.

This chain uses TRBV5-1 with TRBJ2-3; TRBD2 matches at 9 bases. From germline, CDR1 is SGHRS and CDR2 YFSETQ. J was trimmed by 2 bases and V by 2 bases; bases with no gene match: 3. CDR3 length equals 15 residues. The DNA for the CDR3 is TGCGCCAGCAGCTTAGCGGGGGGCCCCACAGATACGCAGTATTTT. This translates into CASSLAGGPTDTQYF.

This clone came up once. The V gene is TRBV29-1, the J gene TRBJ1-1, with D maybe TRBD1 (5 bases). This CDR3 comprises 13 residues. Trimming took off 6 bases at V and 3 bases at J, with 14 bases between the two ends. Looked up from germline, CDR1 is SQVTM and CDR2 is ANQGSEA. The CDR3 region has the DNA TGCAGCGTGCGAGGACACCCTGACACTGAAGCTTTCTTT. Translated: CSVRGHPDTEAFF.

The V call is TRBV7-3, the J call TRBJ1-1, with a tentative D call TRBD1 (5 bases). Germline V lookup: CDR1 SGHTA, CDR2 FQGTGA. This CDR3 region has 13 residues. Between the trimmed V and J ends, which lost 5 bases and 4 bases, there was a span of 11 bases. The CDR3 DNA reads as TGTGCCAGCAGCAGGGGTTCGGGCACTGAAGCTTTCTTT. This gives the protein CASSRGSGTEAFF.

The chain links TRBV5-1 to TRBJ2-1; 8 nucleotides align to TRBD2. The CDR3 is made up of 18 amino acids. Germline V gene sequence: CDR1 SGHRS, CDR2 YFSETQ. Unmatched junction bases numbered 16, after V lost 3 bases and J lost 5 bases. Here the CDR3 reads CASSSGLSWTSYNNEQFF. The CDR3 coding sequence is TGCGCCAGCAGCTCGGGCCTCTCGTGGACTAGCTACAACAATGAGCAGTTCTTC.

This clone was found a few times. This chain links TRBV19 with TRBJ1-2; D is perhaps TRBD1 (6 bases). Germline V gene lookup returns CDR1 LNHDA and CDR2 SQIVND (reference sequence). This CDR3 is built from 12 residues. The germline V and J ends were trimmed by 5 bases and 4 bases, with 8 bases remaining between them. This CDR3 reads CASSPDSYGYTF. CDR3 sequence (DNA): TGTGCCAGTAGTCCGGACAGCTATGGCTACACCTTC.

CDR3 protein: CASSPLRGGAVNEQFF. The CDR3 region has the DNA TGTGCCAGCAGCCCGCTCCGTGGCGGGGCGGTGAATGAGCAGTTCTTC. The chain links TRBV7-8 to TRBJ2-1; the D gene is possibly TRBD2 (6 bases). V lost 5 bases, J lost 7 bases, and 21 bases lay in between. The CDR3 is 16 amino acids. Looked up from germline, CDR1 is SGHVS and CDR2 is FQNEAQ.

The chain's CDR3 is CASSISSSNQPQHF. The CDR3 DNA reads as TGTGCCAGCAGTATCAGTTCTAGCAATCAGCCCCAGCATTTT. This chain uses TRBV2 with TRBJ1-5; no definite D call. Germline V gives CDR1 SNHLY, CDR2 FYNNEI. V lost 5 bases, J lost 0 bases, and 8 bases lay in between. The length of the CDR3 is 14 residues. Drawing the rest from reference TRBV2 and TRBJ1-5, the complete variable domain is EPEVTQTPSHQVTQMGQEVILRCVPISNHLYFYWYRQILGQKVEFLVSFYNNEISEKSEIFDDQFSVERPDGSNFTLKIRSTKLEDSAMYFCASSISSSNQPQHFGDGTRLSIL.

The chain has TRBV21-1 and TRBJ2-3; the table calls TRBD2, which could not be checked here. TRBV21-1 is assigned pseudogene status. The CDR3 length is 16 residues. CDR3 coding DNA: TGTGCCAGCAGCAGTGGAATTGCGGGGTGGGTGAATACGCAGTATTTT. This codes for CASSSGIAGWVNTQYF.

The chain joins TRBV4-1 to TRBJ2-1; a weak D match, TRBD2 (5 bases). V lost 1 base and J 4 bases, leaving 11 bases between the germline ends. The CDR3 contains 15 residues. Per the germline V gene, CDR1 is MGHRA and CDR2 is YSYEKL. The CDR3 loop is CASSQVEGRYNEQFF. The CDR3 DNA sequence: TGCGCCAGCAGCCAAGTAGAGGGAAGGTACAATGAGCAGTTCTTC.

The chain links TRBV27 to TRBJ2-3; 11 positions agree with TRBD2. J was trimmed by 0 bases and V by 5 bases; bases with no gene match: 13. CDR1 is MNHEY and CDR2 is SMNVEV in the germline V gene (reference sequence). The CDR3 totals 19 residues. CDR3 sequence (DNA): TGTGCCAGCAGTCCCGGACTAGCGGGTTTGACAGCTAGCACAGATACGCAGTATTTT. As protein: CASSPGLAGLTASTDTQYF.

The V and J genes are TRBV30 and TRBJ1-2; D is unresolved. The CDR3 sequence is 12 residues long. The V end was cut by 3 bases, the J end by 6 bases, with 11 bases between. The germline gives CDR1 GTSNPN, CDR2 SVGIG (reference sequence). The CDR3 here is CAWSPSGNGYTF. DNA of the CDR3: TGTGCCTGGAGCCCATCCGGGAATGGCTACACCTTC. The whole variable domain, filled in from reference TRBV30 and TRBJ1-2, reads SQTIHQWPATLVQPVGSPLSLECTVEGTSNPNLYWYRQAAGRGLQLLFYSVGIGQISSEVPQNLSASRPQDRQFILSSKKLLLSDSGFYLCAWSPSGNGYTFGSGTRLTVV.

The chain is built from TRBV12-3 or TRBV12-4 and TRBJ1-1; D is ambiguous. V lost 3 bases and J lost 1, with 6 bases in between. This CDR3 contains 13 residues. CDR3 region: CASSFSRNTEAFF. For the CDR3, the DNA is TGTGCCAGCAGTTTTTCCAGGAACACTGAAGCTTTCTTT.

In its sample, this clone was seen a few times. The rearrangement joins TRBV10-3 to TRBJ2-7; TRBD2 might be the D (6 bases). This CDR3 has 13 residues. Germline-derived CDR1 and CDR2 are ENHRY and SYGVKD. V was trimmed by 9 bases and J by 1 base, leaving 13 bases between them. The CDR3 DNA sequence: TGTGCCATTTCCGGGACTGCATCCTACGAGCAGTACTTC. Its translation: CAISGTASYEQYF.

J is TRBJ2-7 and V is TRBV5-5; possible D gene TRBD2, 5 bases. This CDR3 has 15 residues. Germline values: CDR1 SGHKS, CDR2 YYEKEE (reference sequence). The ends were cut back, 0 bases at V and 0 bases at J, with 10 bases in the middle. This chain's CDR3 is CASSLGGMSSYEQYF. The CDR3, as DNA: TGTGCCAGCAGCTTGGGAGGGATGAGCTCCTACGAGCAGTACTTC.

The chain links TRBV29-1 to TRBJ1-5, with 7 nucleotides matching TRBD1. This CDR3 region has 14 residues. V dropped 5 bases and J dropped 1; count of bases not matched to a gene: 5. Germline CDR1 SQVTM, CDR2 ANQGSEA. CDR3 region: CSVRDSLSNQPQHF. CDR3 DNA: TGCAGCGTTCGGGACAGCCTAAGCAATCAGCCCCAGCATTTT.